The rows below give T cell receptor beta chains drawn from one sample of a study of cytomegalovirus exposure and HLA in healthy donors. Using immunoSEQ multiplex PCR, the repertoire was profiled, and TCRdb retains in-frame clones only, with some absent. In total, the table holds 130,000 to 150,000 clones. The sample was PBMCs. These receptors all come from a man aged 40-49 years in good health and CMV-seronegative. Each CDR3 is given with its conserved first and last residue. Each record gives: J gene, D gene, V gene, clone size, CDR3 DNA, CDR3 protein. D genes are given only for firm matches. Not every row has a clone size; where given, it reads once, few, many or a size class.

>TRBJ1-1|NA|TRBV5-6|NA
TGTGCCAGCAGCCCCGGGACTGCAGGCAACACTGAAGCTTTCTTT
CASSPGTAGNTEAFF
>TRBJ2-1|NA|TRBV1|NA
TGCACCTCTAACCCAGGGGGTGTCTACAATGAGCAGTTCTTC
CTSNPGGVYNEQFF
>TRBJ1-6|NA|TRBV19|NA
TGTGCCAGTAGTATTCAGGGGCAAAGGGAACCCCTCCACTTT
CASSIQGQREPLHF
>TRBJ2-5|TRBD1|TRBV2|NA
TGTGCCAGCAGTTGGACAGGGGTAGAGACCCAGTACTTC
CASSWTGVETQYF
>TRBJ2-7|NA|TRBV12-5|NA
TGTGCTAGTGGTTTGGCAGTCCCCTACGAGCAGTACTTC
CASGLAVPYEQYF
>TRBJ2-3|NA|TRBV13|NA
TGTGCCAGCAGCTTAGGCGGGCGGGGCCGGTTCCAGTATTTT
CASSLGGRGRFQYF
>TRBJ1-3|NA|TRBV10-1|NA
TGCGCCAGGGCAGGCCCCAGCACCATATATTTT
CARAGPSTIYF
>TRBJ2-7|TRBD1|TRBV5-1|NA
TGCGCCAGCAGATTAGGGGGCGGCTACGAGCAGTACTTC
CASRLGGGYEQYF
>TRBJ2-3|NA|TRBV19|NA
TGTGCCAGTACCCGAAGGGGGGGTGGGGGCACAGATACGCAGTATTTT
CASTRRGGGGTDTQYF
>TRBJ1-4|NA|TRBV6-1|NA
TGTGCCAGCAGTGAAATTTGGTCGCAGGGTGAAAAACTGTTTTTT
CASSEIWSQGEKLFF
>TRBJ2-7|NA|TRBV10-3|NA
TGTGCCATCAGTGAGCACGACAGGGAGGAAGTGCAGTACTTC
CAISEHDREEVQYF
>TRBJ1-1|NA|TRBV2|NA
TGTGCCAGCAGTGTACAGACTGAAGCTTTCTTT
CASSVQTEAFF
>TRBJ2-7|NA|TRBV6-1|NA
TGTGCCAGCAGTGAAGGTAGTCTCTACGAGCAGTACTTC
CASSEGSLYEQYF
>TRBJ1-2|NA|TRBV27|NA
TGTGCCAGCAGTTTGTTAGGGGGTAGTGGCTACACCTTC
CASSLLGGSGYTF
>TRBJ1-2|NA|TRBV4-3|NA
TGCGCCAGCAGCCAATTACTCAGGGGAAACTATGGCTACACCTTC
CASSQLLRGNYGYTF
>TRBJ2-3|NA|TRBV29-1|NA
TGCAGCGTTGACTCCATTGATGAGGGGGAAGGCACAGATACGCAGTATTTT
CSVDSIDEGEGTDTQYF
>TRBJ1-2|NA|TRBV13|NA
TGTGCCAGCAGCAAGCGGGACGGCCTAGGCTACACCTTC
CASSKRDGLGYTF
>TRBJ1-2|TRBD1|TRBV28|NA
TGTGCCAGCAGTCTTACGGGACAGGGTGTTGATGGCTACACCTTC
CASSLTGQGVDGYTF
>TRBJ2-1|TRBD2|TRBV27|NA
TGTGCCAGCAGTCCCGGGCTAGCGGGGATGAATGAGCAGTTCTTC
CASSPGLAGMNEQFF
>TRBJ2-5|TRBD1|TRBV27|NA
TGTGCCAGCAGTTCCCGACAGGGCCGAGAGACCCAGTACTTC
CASSSRQGRETQYF
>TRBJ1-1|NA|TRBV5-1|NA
TGCGCCAGCAGCCGAGGGACTGAAGCTTTCTTT
CASSRGTEAFF
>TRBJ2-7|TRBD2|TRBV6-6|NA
TGTGCCAGCAGTCCCCGGGGGGTAGCGGGCTCCTACGAGCAGTACTTC
CASSPRGVAGSYEQYF
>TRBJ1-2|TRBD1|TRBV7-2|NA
TGTGCCAGCGGAACTCAGGGGGCTTATGGCTACACCTTC
CASGTQGAYGYTF
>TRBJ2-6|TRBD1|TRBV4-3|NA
TGCGCCAGCAGCTACGGCTACAGGGGGTTTGGCTCTGGGGCCAACGTCCTGACTTTC
CASSYGYRGFGSGANVLTF
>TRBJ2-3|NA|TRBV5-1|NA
TGCGCCAGCAGCTTGGTGGGAGCGGATACGCAGTATTTT
CASSLVGADTQYF
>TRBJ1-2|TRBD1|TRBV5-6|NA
TGTGCCAGCAGCTTGGGGGACAGGTCCACCTATGGCTACACCTTC
CASSLGDRSTYGYTF
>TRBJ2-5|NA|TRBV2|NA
TGTGCCAGCAGCCCCGGACAGAGTGGGGAGACCCAGTACTTC
CASSPGQSGETQYF
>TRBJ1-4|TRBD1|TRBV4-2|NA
TGTGCCAGCAGCCAAGATATAGGACAGGGCGAAAAACTGTTTTTT
CASSQDIGQGEKLFF
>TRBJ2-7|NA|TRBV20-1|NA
TGCAGTGCTAGAGGAGACTACGAGCAGTACTTC
CSARGDYEQYF
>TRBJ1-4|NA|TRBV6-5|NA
TGTGCCAGCAAGCGTCCAGACGAAAAACTGTTTTTT
CASKRPDEKLFF
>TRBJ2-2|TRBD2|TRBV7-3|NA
TGTGCCAGCAGCTTATTTGGGAGGGACACCGGGGAGCTGTTTTTT
CASSLFGRDTGELFF
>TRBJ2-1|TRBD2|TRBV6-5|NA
TGTGCCAGCAGTTACTCGAAGCAGCGGGGGGGTAATGAGCAGTTCTTC
CASSYSKQRGGNEQFF
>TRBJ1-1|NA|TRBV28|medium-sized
TGTGCCAGCAGTTTGATTGGACAGAACACTGAAGCTTTCTTT
CASSLIGQNTEAFF
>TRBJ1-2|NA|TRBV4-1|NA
TGCGCCAGCAGCCAACCAGGGGCCAAAATACGTGGCTACACCTTC
CASSQPGAKIRGYTF
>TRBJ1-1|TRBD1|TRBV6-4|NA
TGTGCCAGCAGCCCACAGGGGGCAGAGGAAGCTTTCTTT
CASSPQGAEEAFF
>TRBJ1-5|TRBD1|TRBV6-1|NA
TGTGCCAGCAGTGAGACAGGGTTGCAGCCCCAGCATTTT
CASSETGLQPQHF
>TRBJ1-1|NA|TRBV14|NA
TGTGCCAGCAGCCAGCAGGGGCTGTCTGAAGCTTTCTTT
CASSQQGLSEAFF
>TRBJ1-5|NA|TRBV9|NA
TGTGCCAGCAGCGTAGGAGGGAGCAATCAGCCCCAGCATTTT
CASSVGGSNQPQHF
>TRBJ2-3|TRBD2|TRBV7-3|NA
TGTGCCAGCAGCTTAATGGCTCTAGCGGGGGCCACAGATACGCAGTATTTT
CASSLMALAGATDTQYF
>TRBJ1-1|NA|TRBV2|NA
TGTGCCAGCAGTGAGGGCCTGAGGAACACTGAAGCTTTCTTT
CASSEGLRNTEAFF
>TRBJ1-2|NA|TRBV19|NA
TGTGCCAGTAGTGTCTGGCAGGCAGGGCCTGTAGGCTACACCTTC
CASSVWQAGPVGYTF
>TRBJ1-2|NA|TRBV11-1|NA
TGTGCCAGCAGCCCCAGGACAGCCGTCTATGGCTACACCTTC
CASSPRTAVYGYTF
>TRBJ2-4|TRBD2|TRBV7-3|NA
TGTGCCAGCAGCTCGTTACCGGGACTAGCATTGAACATTCAGTACTTC
CASSSLPGLALNIQYF
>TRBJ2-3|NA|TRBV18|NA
TGTGCCAGCTCACCCCCGCGATCAGCGGAGAGCACAGATACGCAGTATTTT
CASSPPRSAESTDTQYF
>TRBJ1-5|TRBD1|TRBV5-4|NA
TGTGCCAGCAGTTTACAGGGGGCACGTCAGCCCCAGCATTTT
CASSLQGARQPQHF
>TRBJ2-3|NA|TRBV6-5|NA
TGTGCCAGCTCCCAGCAGGTCACAGATACGCAGTATTTT
CASSQQVTDTQYF
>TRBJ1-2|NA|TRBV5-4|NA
TGTGCCAGCAGCTTAGACAGGTCTGTCGGGTATGGCTACACCTTC
CASSLDRSVGYGYTF
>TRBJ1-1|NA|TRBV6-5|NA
TGTGCCAGCAGTTACTCGAGGTACATGAACACTGAAGCTTTCTTT
CASSYSRYMNTEAFF